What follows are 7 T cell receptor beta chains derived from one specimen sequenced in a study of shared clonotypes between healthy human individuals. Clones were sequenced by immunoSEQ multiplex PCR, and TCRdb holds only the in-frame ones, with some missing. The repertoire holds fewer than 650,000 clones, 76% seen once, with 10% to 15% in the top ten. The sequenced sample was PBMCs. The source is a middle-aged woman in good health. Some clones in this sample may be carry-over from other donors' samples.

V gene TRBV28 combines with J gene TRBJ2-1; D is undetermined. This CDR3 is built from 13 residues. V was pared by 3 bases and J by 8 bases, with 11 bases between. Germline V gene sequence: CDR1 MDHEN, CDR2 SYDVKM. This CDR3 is CASSLGSFDEQFF. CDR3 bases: TGTGCCAGCAGTTTGGGCAGCTTCGATGAGCAGTTCTTC.

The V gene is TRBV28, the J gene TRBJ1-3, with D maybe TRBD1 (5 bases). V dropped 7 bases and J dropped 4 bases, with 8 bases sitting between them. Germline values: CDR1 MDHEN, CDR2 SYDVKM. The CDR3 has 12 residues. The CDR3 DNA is TGTGCCAGCATGGGGGTCGGAAACACCATATATTTT. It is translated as CASMGVGNTIYF.

CDR3 in amino acids: CASSFYARTGAYEQYF. The CDR3 coding sequence is TGTGCCAGCAGCTTTTACGCTCGCACGGGGGCCTACGAGCAGTACTTC. V is TRBV5-8 and J is TRBJ2-7; D is possibly TRBD2 (6 bases). Trimming removed 2 bases at V and 2 bases at J, with 17 bases between. In germline, CDR1 is SGHTS, CDR2 YDEGEE. This CDR3 spans 16 amino acids.

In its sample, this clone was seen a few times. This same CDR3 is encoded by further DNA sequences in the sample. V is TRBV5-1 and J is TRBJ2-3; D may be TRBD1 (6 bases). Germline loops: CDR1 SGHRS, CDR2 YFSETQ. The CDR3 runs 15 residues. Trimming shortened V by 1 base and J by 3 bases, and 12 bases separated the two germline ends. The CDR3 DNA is TGCGCCAGCAGCTTGAACAGGGTAGGGACAGATACGCAGTATTTT. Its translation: CASSLNRVGTDTQYF.

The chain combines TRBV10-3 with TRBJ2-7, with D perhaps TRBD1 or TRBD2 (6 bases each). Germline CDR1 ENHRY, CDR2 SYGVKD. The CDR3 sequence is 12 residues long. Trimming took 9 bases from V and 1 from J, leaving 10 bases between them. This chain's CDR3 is CAMGAGSYEQYF. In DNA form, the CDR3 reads TGTGCCATGGGGGCGGGATCCTACGAGCAGTACTTC.

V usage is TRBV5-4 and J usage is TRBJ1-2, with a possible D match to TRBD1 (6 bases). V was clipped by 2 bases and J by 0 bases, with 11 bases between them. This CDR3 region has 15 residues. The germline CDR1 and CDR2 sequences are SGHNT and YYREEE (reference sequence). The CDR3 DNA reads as TGTGCCAGCAGCTTAGGGACAACCTCTAACTATGGCTACACCTTC. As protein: CASSLGTTSNYGYTF.

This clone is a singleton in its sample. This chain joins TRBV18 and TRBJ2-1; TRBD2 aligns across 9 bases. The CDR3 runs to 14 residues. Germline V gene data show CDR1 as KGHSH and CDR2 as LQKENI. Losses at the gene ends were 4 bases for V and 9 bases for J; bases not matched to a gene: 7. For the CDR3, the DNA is TGTGCCAGCTCACGGCGGGAGGGCCACGGTGAGCAGTTCTTC. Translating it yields CASSRREGHGEQFF.